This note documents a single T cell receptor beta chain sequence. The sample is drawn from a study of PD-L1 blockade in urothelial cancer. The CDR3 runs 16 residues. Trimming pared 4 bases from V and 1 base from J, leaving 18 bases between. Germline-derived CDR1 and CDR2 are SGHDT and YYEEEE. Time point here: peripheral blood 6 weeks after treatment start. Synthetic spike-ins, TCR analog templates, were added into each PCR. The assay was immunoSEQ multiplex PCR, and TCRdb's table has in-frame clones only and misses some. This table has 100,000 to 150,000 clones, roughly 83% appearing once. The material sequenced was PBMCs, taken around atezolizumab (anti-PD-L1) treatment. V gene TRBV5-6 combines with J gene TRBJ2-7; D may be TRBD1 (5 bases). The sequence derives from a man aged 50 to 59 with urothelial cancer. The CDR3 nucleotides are TGTGCCAGCAGCCGGACCCATATAGGGGTGTCCTACGAGCAGTACTTC. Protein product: CASSRTHIGVSYEQYF.